This T cell receptor (beta chain) comes out of a study of molecular identifiers for immune sequencing clone quantification. On the study more broadly: The replicate experiment used RNA from roughly 20,000 or 100,000 naive CD8 cells. This RNA was split into five aliquots, and four of them were sequenced. General study results and limits: Spike-in Jurkat TCR RNA from a single cell reportedly registered among 900,000 to 1,000,000 naive cells.

As CD8+CD4-CCR7+CD45RA+ cells, naive CD8 T cells were sorted. Listed TCR primers and previously described methods were used for bulk TCR libraries. MiXCR was run by TCRdb on the PCR reads, yielding one entry per CDR3 protein. The data hold 9,800 or so distinct CDR3 sequences, with approximately 19% observed a single time. This clonotype has only one observation. Its antigen remains unidentified. Trimming shortened V by 6 bases and J by 1 base, and 7 bases separated the two germline ends. The CDR3 spans 13 residues. Germline CDR1 and CDR2: MNHEY and SMNVEV (reference sequence). The source of this sequence is a human donor in good health. Some libraries in this study had Jurkat cell RNA spiked in. J is TRBJ1-5 and V is TRBV27; D is unclear. Sequencing was performed on naive CD8+ T cells from blood, with Jurkat cell RNA spiked in. Described subset: FACS-sorted CD8+CD4-CCR7+CD45RA+ naive T cells. Written as DNA, the CDR3 is TGTGCCAGCAGCCTACAAAGCAATCAGCCCCAGCATTTT. This sequence encodes CASSLQSNQPQHF.